These 20 T cell receptor beta chains share one sample of origin, sequenced in a study of blood T cell repertoires in COVID-19. Sequenced by immunoSEQ multiplex PCR; TCRdb stores in-frame clones only, minus some. The profile covers over 200,000 clones, with about 89% appearing a single time and roughly 10% taken by the ten largest. The sequencing input was PBMCs or T cells enriched from blood (not recorded which). Every receptor here comes from a middle-aged man who had recovered from COVID-19.

This sequence joins TRBV28 and TRBJ2-1; 7 bases are shared with TRBD1. J gave up 4 bases and V 4 bases, and 4 bases lay outside the gene matches. The V gene's germline CDR1 is MDHEN and CDR2 SYDVKM. The CDR3 extends over 14 amino acids. The CDR3 sequence is CASSSRTGYNEQFF. CDR3 nucleotides: TGTGCCAGCAGTTCCCGGACAGGATACAATGAGCAGTTCTTC.

This clone was detected only a few times. This chain joins TRBV11-2 and TRBJ2-1, with 14 bases identical to TRBD2. From germline, CDR1 is SGHAT and CDR2 FQNNGV. V gave up 4 bases and J gave up 15 bases; unmatched junction bases: 8. The CDR3 runs 14 residues. CDR3 in amino acids: CASSSKTSGRELFF. The CDR3 DNA follows: TGTGCCAGCAGCTCCAAGACTAGCGGGAGGGAGTTGTTCTTC.

V and J are TRBV18 and TRBJ2-7; 9 bases are shared with TRBD2. The CDR3 covers 14 residues. Trimming at V came to 3 bases and at J to 3 bases, leaving 3 bases not matched to a gene. CDR1 and CDR2 (germline): KGHSH, LQKENI. The CDR3 region has the DNA TGTGCCAGCTCACCTGCGGGGGGGAGCTACGAGCAGTACTTC. This encodes CASSPAGGSYEQYF.

This clone occurred once. The chain couples TRBV3-1 (or the pseudogene TRBV3-2) to TRBJ1-1, with TRBD1 matching 7 bases. With 4 bases clipped from V and 0 bases from J, the junction kept 5 bases outside the gene matches. The CDR3 totals 15 residues. Germline CDR1 is LGHDT and CDR2 is YNNKEL (reference sequence). In DNA, the CDR3 is TGTGCCAGCAGCCCGTGGGACAGCTTGAACACTGAAGCTTTCTTT. Its translation: CASSPWDSLNTEAFF.

The gene calls are TRBV25-1 and TRBJ1-6, with a tentative D call TRBD1 (5 bases). The CDR3 runs to 15 residues. V shed 1 base and J shed 9 bases, with 13 bases lying between them. Per germline, CDR1 MGHDK and CDR2 SYGVNS. In DNA, the CDR3 is TGTGCCAGCAGTGAATCAGCGGGGGATGCTTCACCCCTCCACTTT. Protein product: CASSESAGDASPLHF.

The CDR3 DNA follows: TGTGCCACCAGCAGAGATCCAGGGGAGGGGGAAAAACTGTTTTTT. Translated, it gives CATSRDPGEGEKLFF. The V call is TRBV15, the J call TRBJ1-4; possibly TRBD1 for D (6 bases). The germline V gene encodes CDR1 LNHNV and CDR2 YYDKDF (reference sequence). This CDR3 contains 15 residues. V was cut by 0 bases and J by 8 bases, with 13 bases left in between.

This chain connects TRBV7-3 to TRBJ2-2, with 7 bases lining up with TRBD1. The CDR3 length is 15 residues. Germline CDR1 SGHTA, CDR2 FQGTGA. V dropped 3 bases and J dropped 2; count of bases not matched to a gene: 3. The CDR3 nucleotides read TGTGCCAGCAGCTTGGGACAGATTAACACCGGGGAGCTGTTTTTT. Translated, it gives CASSLGQINTGELFF.

The chain recombines TRBV7-3 with TRBJ2-5; 7 bases line up with TRBD1. Germline V gene lookup returns CDR1 SGHTA and CDR2 FQGTGA. CDR3 length: 15 amino acids. V lost 4 bases, J lost 4 bases, and 9 bases stayed unmatched. CDR3 amino acids: CASSSTGATGETQYF. In DNA form, the CDR3 reads TGTGCCAGCAGCTCAACAGGGGCCACCGGAGAGACCCAGTACTTC.

The J gene is TRBJ2-3, the V gene TRBV15, with D tentatively TRBD1 (5 bases). The germline V gene has CDR1 LNHNV and CDR2 YYDKDF (reference sequence). Between the trimmed V and J ends, which lost 4 bases and 3 bases, there was a span of 17 bases. The CDR3 covers 16 residues. CDR3 nucleotides: TGTGCCACCAGCAAGGGTCAGGGATTTGCTACAGATACGCAGTATTTT. This gives the protein CATSKGQGFATDTQYF.

As for this clone: Compared with germline, one end of the junction differs, possibly owing to a read error. This chain connects TRBV6-1 to TRBJ2-7; D might be TRBD2 (5 bases). CDR3 size: 11 residues. Germline V gene lookup returns CDR1 MNHNS and CDR2 SASEGT. CDR3 DNA: TGTGCCAGCAGTGAATTGAGGGCTTGGAACTTC. This encodes CASSELRAWNF.

To note about this clone: Other DNA sequences in this specimen translate into the identical CDR3. The chain employs TRBV10-3 and TRBJ2-3, with D possibly TRBD2 on 7 matching bases. Germline values: CDR1 ENHRY, CDR2 SYGVKD. Trimming shortened V by 9 bases and J by 1 base, and 17 bases separated the two germline ends. The CDR3 totals 15 residues. The DNA of the CDR3 is TGTGCCATAAGGGAGGCGGGGGCGGGCACAGATACGCAGTATTTT. Its protein product is CAIREAGAGTDTQYF.

DNA of the CDR3: TGTGCCAGCAGCTGGTATCCTCCGGGACAAAGGGGAACAGGAGCTTTCTTT. It translates to CASSWYPPGQRGTGAFF. V gene TRBV14 combines with J gene TRBJ1-1; weak D call: TRBD1 (6 bases). There are 17 residues in the CDR3. The V gene lost 5 bases and the J gene lost 10 bases, with 29 bases spanning the gap. CDR1 is SGHDN, CDR2 FVKESK, per germline.

The V gene is TRBV7-8, the J gene TRBJ1-1, with a possible D match to TRBD1 (6 bases). The V gene lost 7 bases and the J gene lost 2 bases, with 11 bases spanning the gap. Germline loops: CDR1 SGHVS, CDR2 FQNEAQ. CDR3 size: 13 residues. CDR3 DNA sequence: TGTGCCAGCACCCAAGGGGGAAACACTGAAGCTTTCTTT. It translates to CASTQGGNTEAFF.

The rearrangement links TRBV28 to TRBJ2-1, with TRBD1 identical over 9 bases. After removal of 5 bases from V and 3 bases from J, the junction contained 5 bases not matched to a gene. CDR3 length: 15 amino acids. Germline CDR1 is MDHEN and CDR2 is SYDVKM. DNA for the CDR3: TGTGCCAGCAGTCAGCCGGGACAGGGCTACAATGAGCAGTTCTTC. Protein sequence: CASSQPGQGYNEQFF.

V and J are TRBV25-1 and TRBJ1-2, with 7 bases that match TRBD1. This CDR3 comprises 15 residues. With V trimmed by 3 bases and J by 3 bases, 7 bases remained unmatched. CDR1 and CDR2 from the germline V gene are MGHDK and SYGVNS. The CDR3 DNA reads TGTGCCAGCAGTGAGGAGGGGGCGATTCACTATGGCTACACCTTC. Translated, it gives CASSEEGAIHYGYTF.

This clone occurred once. The chain has TRBV9 and TRBJ2-7; 8 bases fit TRBD1. The CDR3 is 14 amino acids. The germline CDR1 and CDR2 sequences are SGDLS and YYNGEE. V gave up 3 bases and J gave up 4 bases; unmatched junction bases: 6. The CDR3 loop reads CASSATGDPYEQYF. Written as DNA, the CDR3 is TGTGCCAGCAGCGCGACAGGGGACCCTTACGAGCAGTACTTC.

This clone was seen once. This rearrangement joins TRBV2 to TRBJ2-7; D remains ambiguous. CDR1 is SNHLY, CDR2 FYNNEI, per germline. This CDR3 has 14 amino acids. Trimming shortened V by 6 bases and J by 4 bases, and 16 bases separated the two germline ends. CDR3 sequence reads: CASRERILIYEQYF. In nucleotides, the CDR3 is TGTGCCAGCAGGGAACGAATACTCATATACGAGCAGTACTTC.

V is TRBV5-1 and J is TRBJ2-1; perhaps TRBD2 as D (6 bases). V was clipped by 0 bases and J by 0 bases, with 19 bases between them. Looked up from germline, CDR1 is SGHRS and CDR2 is YFSETQ. The CDR3 consists of 19 residues. CDR3 bases: TGCGCCAGCAGCTTGGATTCCCCGGGGGACCTTAGCTCCTACAATGAGCAGTTCTTC. Encoded protein: CASSLDSPGDLSSYNEQFF.

V gene TRBV27 combines with J gene TRBJ1-5, with 8 bases lining up with TRBD1. Germline values: CDR1 MNHEY, CDR2 SMNVEV (reference sequence). CDR3 size: 15 residues. Trimming at V came to 4 bases and at J to 6 bases, leaving 8 bases not matched to a gene. As DNA, the CDR3 is TGTGCCAGCAGTTCCCCAGGACAGGGAAGTCAGCCCCAGCATTTT. It yields the protein CASSSPGQGSQPQHF.

V is TRBV21-1 and J is TRBJ2-2; the table gives TRBD2 as D, unverified against the DNA. TRBV21-1 is classified as a pseudogene. This CDR3 has 17 amino acids. The CDR3 loop reads CASSKVDASGSTGELFF. The CDR3 region has the DNA TGTGCCAGCAGCAAAGTTGATGCTAGCGGGAGTACGGGGGAGCTGTTTTTT.